The table lists the clone carrying this TCR beta chain with many counts. Its antigen is not known. This entry is derived from a study of T cell clonality in common variable immunodeficiency. Clones were read by immunoSEQ multiplex PCR, and TCRdb kept only the in-frame ones, dropping some. The table lists tens of thousands of clones, no singletons, with approximately 9.4% in the top ten. Both groups were predominantly of Caucasian heritage. Whole-study results and caveats: Reportedly, TCR beta sequences from common variable immunodeficiency showed fewer deletions and N-nucleotide insertions.

Sequencing used peripheral blood mononuclear cells. The sequence was collected from a person between 18 and 75 years old in good health.

The CDR3 reads CASSPRGDRWSGETQYF. Incomplete CDR3 DNA: TGTGCCAGTAGTCCCCGAGGGGACAGGTGGTCTGGGGAGACC. The chain links TRBV19 to TRBJ2-5; 8 nucleotides line up with TRBD1. The CDR3 end lies 3 residues beyond the end of the read and is filled in from the germline J gene. Germline V gene sequence: CDR1 LNHDA, CDR2 SQIVND (reference sequence). The CDR3 contains 17 residues. V gave up 5 bases and J gave up 5 bases; unmatched junction bases: 16.